This T cell receptor (beta chain) was retrieved from a study of OX40 agonist ivuxolimab in advanced cancers. Trimming shortened V by 3 bases and J by 5 bases, and 14 bases separated the two germline ends. Looked up from germline, CDR1 is SGHVS and CDR2 is FNYEAQ. This CDR3 is 15 amino acids long. Profiling relied on immunoSEQ multiplex PCR, and the TCRdb table lists in-frame clones only, not all of them. The data hold tens of thousands of clones, with roughly 90% observed a single time. The gene calls are TRBV7-6 and TRBJ1-5; no firm D call. This specimen was CD4+ or CD8+ T cells sorted from blood, taken in a trial of the OX40 agonist ivuxolimab. The receptor was derived from an adult with an advanced solid tumor such as melanoma, head and neck, liver or kidney cancer. CDR3 sequence reads: CASSFMIGRDQPQHF. CDR3 nucleotides: TGTGCCAGCAGCTTCATGATAGGTCGGGATCAGCCCCAGCATTTT.